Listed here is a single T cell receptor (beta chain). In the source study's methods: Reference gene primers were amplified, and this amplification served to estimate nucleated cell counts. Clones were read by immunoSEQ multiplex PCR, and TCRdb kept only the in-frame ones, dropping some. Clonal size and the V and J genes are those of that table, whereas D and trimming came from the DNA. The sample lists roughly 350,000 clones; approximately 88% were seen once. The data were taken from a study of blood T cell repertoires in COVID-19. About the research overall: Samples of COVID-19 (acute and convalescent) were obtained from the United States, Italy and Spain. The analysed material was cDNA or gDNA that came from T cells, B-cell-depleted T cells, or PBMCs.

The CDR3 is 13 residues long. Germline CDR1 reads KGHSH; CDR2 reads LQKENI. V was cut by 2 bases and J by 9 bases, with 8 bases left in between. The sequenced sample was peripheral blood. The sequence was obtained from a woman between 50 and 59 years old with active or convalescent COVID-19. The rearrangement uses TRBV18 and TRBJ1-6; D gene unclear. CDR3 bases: TGTGCCAGCTCACCAGATCTAAGTTCACCCCTCCACTTT. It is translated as CASSPDLSSPLHF. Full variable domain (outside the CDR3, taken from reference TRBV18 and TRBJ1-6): NAGVMQNPRHLVRRRGQEARLRCSPMKGHSHVYWYRQLPEEGLKFMVYLQKENIIDESGMPKERFSAEFPKEGPSILRIQQVVRGDSAAYFCASSPDLSSPLHFGNGTRLTVT.